This section outlines one TCR beta chain sequence together with its context. One end of the junction is discordant with germline, which a read error may explain. TCRdb reprocessed the 5' RACE reads via MiXCR and lists one record per CDR3 protein. This table has about 260,000 distinct CDR3 sequences, over 10% appearing once. The CDR3 is 17 amino acids. Germline assignment: CDR1 MNHEY and CDR2 SVGEGT. The data stem from a study of T cells after yellow fever vaccination. The chain links TRBV6-2 or TRBV6-3 to TRBJ2-7; 8 bases are a match to TRBD1. The TCR originated in a man aged 30 to 39 who received the YFV17D yellow fever vaccine. The source was CD4+ T cells sorted from PBMCs, collected 45 days after the yellow fever booster vaccination. CDR3 sequence: CPSSRPDSGTGLYEQYF. The CDR3 DNA is TGTCCCAGCAGCCGCCCCGACTCCGGGACAGGTCTCTACGAGCAGTACTTC.